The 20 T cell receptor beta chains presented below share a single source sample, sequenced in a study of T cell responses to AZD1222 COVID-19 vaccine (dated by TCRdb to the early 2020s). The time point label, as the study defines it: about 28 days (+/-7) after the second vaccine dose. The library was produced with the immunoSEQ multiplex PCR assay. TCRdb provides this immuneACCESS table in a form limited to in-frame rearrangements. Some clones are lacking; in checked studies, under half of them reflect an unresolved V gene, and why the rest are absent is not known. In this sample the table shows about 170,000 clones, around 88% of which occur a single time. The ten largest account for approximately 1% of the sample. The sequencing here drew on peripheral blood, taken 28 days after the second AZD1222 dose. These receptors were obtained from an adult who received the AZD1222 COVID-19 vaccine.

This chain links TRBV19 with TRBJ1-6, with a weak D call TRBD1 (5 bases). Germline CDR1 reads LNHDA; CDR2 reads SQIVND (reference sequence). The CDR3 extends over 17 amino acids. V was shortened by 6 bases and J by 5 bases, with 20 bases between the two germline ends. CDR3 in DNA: TGTGCCAGTAGCATTGGGGGACCCCGCTGGAATAATTCACCCCTCCACTTT. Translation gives CASSIGGPRWNNSPLHF.

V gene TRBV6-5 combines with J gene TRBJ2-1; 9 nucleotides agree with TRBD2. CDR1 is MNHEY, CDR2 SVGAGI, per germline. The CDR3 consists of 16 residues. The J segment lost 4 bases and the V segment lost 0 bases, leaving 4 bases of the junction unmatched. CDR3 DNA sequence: TGTGCCAGCAGTTACTCGAGAGCGGGGGGATACAATGAGCAGTTCTTC. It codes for CASSYSRAGGYNEQFF.

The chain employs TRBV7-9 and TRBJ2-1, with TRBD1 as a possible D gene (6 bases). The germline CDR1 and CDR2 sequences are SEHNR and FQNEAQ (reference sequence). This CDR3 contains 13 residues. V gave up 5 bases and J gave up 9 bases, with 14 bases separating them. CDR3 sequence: CASSGTRGSEQFF. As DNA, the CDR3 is TGTGCCAGCAGCGGGACGAGGGGGAGTGAGCAGTTCTTC. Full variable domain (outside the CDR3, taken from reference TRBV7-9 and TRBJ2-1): DTGVSQNPRHKITKRGQNVTFRCDPISEHNRLYWYRQTLGQGPEFLTYFQNEAQLEKSRLLSDRFSAERPKGSFSTLEIQRTEQGDSAMYLCASSGTRGSEQFFGPGTRLTVL.

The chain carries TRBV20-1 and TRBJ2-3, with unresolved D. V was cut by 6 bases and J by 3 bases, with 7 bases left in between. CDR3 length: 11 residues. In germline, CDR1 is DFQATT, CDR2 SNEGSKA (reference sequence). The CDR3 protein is CSAPLTDTQYF. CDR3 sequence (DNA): TGCAGTGCCCCGTTGACAGATACGCAGTATTTT.

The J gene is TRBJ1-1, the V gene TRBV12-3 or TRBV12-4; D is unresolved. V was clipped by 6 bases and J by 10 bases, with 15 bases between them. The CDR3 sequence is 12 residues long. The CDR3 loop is CASSPIEAGAFF. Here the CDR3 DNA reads TGTGCCAGCAGCCCCATTGAAGCGGGAGCTTTCTTT.

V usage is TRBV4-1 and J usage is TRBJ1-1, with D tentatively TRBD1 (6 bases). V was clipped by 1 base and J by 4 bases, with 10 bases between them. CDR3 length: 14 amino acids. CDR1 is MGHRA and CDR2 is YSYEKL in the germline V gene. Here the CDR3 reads CASSQGGGLTEAFF. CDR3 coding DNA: TGCGCCAGCAGCCAAGGGGGGGGGCTCACTGAAGCTTTCTTT.

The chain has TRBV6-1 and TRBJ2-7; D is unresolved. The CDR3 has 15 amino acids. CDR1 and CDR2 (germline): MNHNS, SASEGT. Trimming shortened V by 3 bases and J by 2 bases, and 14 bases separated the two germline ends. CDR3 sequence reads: CASSDDWAATYEQYF. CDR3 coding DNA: TGTGCCAGCAGTGACGACTGGGCCGCGACCTACGAGCAGTACTTC.

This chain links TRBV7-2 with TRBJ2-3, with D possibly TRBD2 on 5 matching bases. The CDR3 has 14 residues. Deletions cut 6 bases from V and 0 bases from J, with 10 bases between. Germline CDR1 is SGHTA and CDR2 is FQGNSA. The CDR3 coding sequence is TGTGCCAGCAGATTTTCGGGGAGCACAGATACGCAGTATTTT. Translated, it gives CASRFSGSTDTQYF.

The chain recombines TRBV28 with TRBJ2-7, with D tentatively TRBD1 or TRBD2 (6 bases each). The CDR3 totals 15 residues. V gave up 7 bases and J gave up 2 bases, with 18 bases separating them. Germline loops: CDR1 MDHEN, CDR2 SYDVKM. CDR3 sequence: CASTPGAGRTYEQYF. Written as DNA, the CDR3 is TGTGCCAGCACACCGGGGGCAGGGAGGACCTACGAGCAGTACTTC. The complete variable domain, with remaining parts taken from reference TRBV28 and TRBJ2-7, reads DVKVTQSSRYLVKRTGEKVFLECVQDMDHENMFWYRQDPGLGLRLIYFSYDVKMKEKGDIPEGYSVSREKKERFSLILESASTNQTSMYLCASTPGAGRTYEQYFGPGTRLTVT.

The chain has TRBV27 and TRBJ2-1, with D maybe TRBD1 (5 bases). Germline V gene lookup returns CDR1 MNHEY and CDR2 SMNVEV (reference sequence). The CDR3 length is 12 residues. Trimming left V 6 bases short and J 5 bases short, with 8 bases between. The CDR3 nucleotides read TGTGCCAGCAGGGGGCTGGACAATGAGCAGTTCTTC. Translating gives CASRGLDNEQFF.

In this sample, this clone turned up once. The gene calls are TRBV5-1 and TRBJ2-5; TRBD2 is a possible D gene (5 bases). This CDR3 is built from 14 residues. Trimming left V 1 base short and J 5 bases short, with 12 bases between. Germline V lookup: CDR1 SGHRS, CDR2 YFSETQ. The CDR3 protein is CASSLFGERETQYF. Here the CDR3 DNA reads TGCGCCAGCAGCTTGTTCGGGGAAAGGGAGACCCAGTACTTC. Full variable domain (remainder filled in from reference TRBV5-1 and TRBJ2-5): KAGVTQTPRYLIKTRGQQVTLSCSPISGHRSVSWYQQTPGQGLQFLFEYFSETQRNKGNFPGRFSGRQFSNSRSEMNVSTLELGDSALYLCASSLFGERETQYFGPGTRLLVL.

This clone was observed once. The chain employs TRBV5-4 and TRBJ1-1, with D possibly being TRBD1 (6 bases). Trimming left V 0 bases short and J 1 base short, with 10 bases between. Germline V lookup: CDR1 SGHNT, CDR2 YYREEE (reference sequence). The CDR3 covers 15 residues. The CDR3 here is CASSLAGGRNTEAFF. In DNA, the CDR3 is TGTGCCAGCAGCTTGGCGGGGGGGCGGAACACTGAAGCTTTCTTT.

The CDR3 protein is CASIGGDRIYEQYF. The CDR3 DNA reads TGCGCCAGCATCGGCGGGGACAGAATCTACGAGCAGTACTTC. V and J are TRBV10-2 and TRBJ2-7; a weak D match, TRBD1 (7 bases). Germline V gene sequence: CDR1 WSHSY, CDR2 SAAADI. The CDR3 contains 14 residues. The V end was cut by 7 bases, the J end by 3 bases, with 16 bases between.

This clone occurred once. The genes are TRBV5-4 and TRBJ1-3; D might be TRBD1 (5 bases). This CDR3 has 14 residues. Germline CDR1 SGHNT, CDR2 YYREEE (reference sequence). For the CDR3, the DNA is TGTGCTCTCTCCGGGACCTTCTCTGGAAACACCATATATTTT. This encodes CALSGTFSGNTIYF.

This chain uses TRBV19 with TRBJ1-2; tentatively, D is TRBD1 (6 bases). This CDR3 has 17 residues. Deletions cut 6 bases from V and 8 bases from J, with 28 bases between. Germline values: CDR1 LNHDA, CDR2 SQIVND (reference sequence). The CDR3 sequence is CASSNTAGGSSPGGYTF. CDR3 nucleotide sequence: TGTGCCAGTAGCAATACGGCTGGGGGCTCTTCCCCGGGGGGCTACACCTTC.

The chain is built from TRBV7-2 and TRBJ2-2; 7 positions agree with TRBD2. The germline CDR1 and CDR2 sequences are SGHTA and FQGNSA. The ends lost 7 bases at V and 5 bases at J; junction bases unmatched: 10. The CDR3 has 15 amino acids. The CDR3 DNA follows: TGTGCCAGCACCCCTGGGGGAGGGCGTACCGGGGAGCTGTTTTTT. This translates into CASTPGGGRTGELFF.

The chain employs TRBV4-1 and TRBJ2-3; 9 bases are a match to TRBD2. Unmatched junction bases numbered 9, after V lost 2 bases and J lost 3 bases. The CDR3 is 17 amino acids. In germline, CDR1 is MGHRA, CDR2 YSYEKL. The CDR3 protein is CASSQSAQRGATDTQYF. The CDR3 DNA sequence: TGCGCCAGCAGCCAATCCGCCCAGCGGGGGGCTACAGATACGCAGTATTTT.

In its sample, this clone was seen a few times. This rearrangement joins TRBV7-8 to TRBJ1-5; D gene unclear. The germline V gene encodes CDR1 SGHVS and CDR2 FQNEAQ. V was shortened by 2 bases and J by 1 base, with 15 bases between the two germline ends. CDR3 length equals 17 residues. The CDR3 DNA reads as TGTGCCAGCAGCTTACTTTCTATCGCGCAAAGCAATCAGCCCCAGCATTTT. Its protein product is CASSLLSIAQSNQPQHF.

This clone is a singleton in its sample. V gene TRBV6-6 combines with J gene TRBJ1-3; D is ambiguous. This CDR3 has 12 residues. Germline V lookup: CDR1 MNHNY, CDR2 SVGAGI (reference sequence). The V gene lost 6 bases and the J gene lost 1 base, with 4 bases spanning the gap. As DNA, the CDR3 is TGTGCCAGCAGGGGGTCTGGAAACACCATATATTTT. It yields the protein CASRGSGNTIYF.

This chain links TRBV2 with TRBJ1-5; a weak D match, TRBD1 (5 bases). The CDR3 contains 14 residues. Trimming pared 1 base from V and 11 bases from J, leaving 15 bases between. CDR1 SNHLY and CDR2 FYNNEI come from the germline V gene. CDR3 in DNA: TGTGCCAGCAGTGAAGGCTTGGGGACCGGGTCCCAGCATTTT. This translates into CASSEGLGTGSQHF.